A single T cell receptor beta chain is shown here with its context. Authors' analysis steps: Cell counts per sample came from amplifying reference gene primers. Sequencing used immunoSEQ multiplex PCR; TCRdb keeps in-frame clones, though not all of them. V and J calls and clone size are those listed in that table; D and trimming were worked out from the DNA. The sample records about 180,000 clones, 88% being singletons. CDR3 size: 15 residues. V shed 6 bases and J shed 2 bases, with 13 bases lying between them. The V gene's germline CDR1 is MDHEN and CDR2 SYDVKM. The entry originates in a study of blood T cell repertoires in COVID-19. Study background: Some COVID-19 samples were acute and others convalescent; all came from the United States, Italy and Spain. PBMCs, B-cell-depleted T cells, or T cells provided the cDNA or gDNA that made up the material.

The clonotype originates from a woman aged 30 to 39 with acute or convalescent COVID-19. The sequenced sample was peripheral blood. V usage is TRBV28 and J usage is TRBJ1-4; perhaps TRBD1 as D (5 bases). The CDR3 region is CASRQTVRTNEKLFF. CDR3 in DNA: TGTGCCAGCAGACAGACAGTACGTACTAATGAAAAACTGTTTTTT.